The 9 T cell receptor beta chains below all came from one sample that was sequenced in a study of shared clonotypes between healthy human individuals (dated by TCRdb to 2018 to 2020). Library creation used the immunoSEQ multiplex PCR assay. TCRdb obtained this table from immuneACCESS and retained in-frame rearrangements with V and J assigned. These tables miss some clones; where compared with another copy, unresolved V genes account for less than half of the shortfall, and the remainder is unexplained. A total of roughly 2,500,000 clones appear in this sample, 90% to 95% of them only once. Of the sample, approximately 0.36% falls within the top ten clones. Sequenced sample: naive CD4+ T cells from PBMCs. Explained via the paper, the cell subset or site label denotes: CD45RA+ positively selected. These receptors were taken from a man younger than 30 in good health. Some clones in this sample may be carry-over from other donors' samples.

The J gene is TRBJ2-3, the V gene TRBV5-1; D may be TRBD2 (5 bases). V was cut by 5 bases and J by 1 base, with 17 bases left in between. This CDR3 contains 16 residues. CDR1 is SGHRS and CDR2 is YFSETQ in the germline V gene. CDR3 DNA: TGCGCCAGCAGTTCCCGACTACCAACCGGCACAGATACGCAGTATTTT. Amino acids: CASSSRLPTGTDTQYF.

This chain joins TRBV28 and TRBJ2-5; D unclear. The end of the DNA is better explained by TRBJ2-7, so the J call may be wrong. The CDR3 consists of 13 residues. Germline V lookup: CDR1 MDHEN, CDR2 SYDVKM. The CDR3 DNA sequence: TGTGCCAGCAGTCAACGGATTCCCTACGAGCAGTACTTC. Its translation: CASSQRIPYEQYF.

Turning to this clone: At the DNA level, this CDR3 is encoded by other sequences in the same sample as well. V is TRBV7-2 and J is TRBJ2-7; 7 positions match TRBD1. From germline, CDR1 is SGHTA and CDR2 FQGNSA. This CDR3 is 14 amino acids long. The junction had 6 bases not matched to a gene; V was cut back by 5 bases and J by 2 bases. This CDR3 is CASSPRQGAYEQYF. CDR3 bases: TGTGCCAGCAGCCCCCGGCAGGGGGCCTACGAGCAGTACTTC.

The chain has TRBV7-3 and TRBJ2-2; no clear D gene. The CDR3 is made up of 14 amino acids. CDR1 and CDR2 from the germline V gene are SGHTA and FQGTGA. Trimming removed 3 bases from V and 3 bases from J, with 8 bases in between. DNA of the CDR3: TGTGCCAGCAGCTTGTCGGCCGACACCGGGGAGCTGTTTTTT. Amino acid sequence: CASSLSADTGELFF.

About this clone: One end of the junction varies from germline; a read error may be responsible. This rearrangement joins TRBV7-8 to TRBJ2-2, with 13 nucleotides matching TRBD2. Germline CDR1 is SGHVS and CDR2 is FQNEAQ. CDR3 size: 11 residues. DNA for the CDR3: TGTGCCAGCAGCTCCCGGACTAGCGGGAGTTTC. Encoded protein: CASSSRTSGSF.

A remark on this clone: Different DNA sequences within this sample yield the same CDR3. This chain joins TRBV2 and TRBJ2-1; D may be TRBD1 or TRBD2 (5 bases each). The CDR3 spans 11 residues. Germline CDR1 reads SNHLY; CDR2 reads FYNNEI. V shed 8 bases and J shed 4 bases, with 6 bases lying between them. Here the CDR3 DNA reads TGTGCCAGCGGGGGATACAATGAGCAGTTCTTC. This codes for CASGGYNEQFF.

Comment on this clone: Different DNA sequences within this sample yield the same CDR3. The chain recombines TRBV5-1 with TRBJ1-3; D possibly corresponds to TRBD1 (5 bases). Germline V gene sequence: CDR1 SGHRS, CDR2 YFSETQ. The CDR3 sequence is 14 residues long. The V gene lost 3 bases and the J gene lost 0 bases, with 7 bases spanning the gap. In DNA, the CDR3 is TGCGCCAGCAGCTCGACAGTCTCTGGAAACACCATATATTTT. The encoded protein is CASSSTVSGNTIYF.

This CDR3 reads CASSLLGQVTDTQYF. As DNA, the CDR3 is TGTGCCAGCAGTTTACTGGGACAGGTCACAGATACGCAGTATTTT. V usage is TRBV28 and J usage is TRBJ2-3, with 8 bases matching TRBD1. After removal of 2 bases from V and 2 bases from J, the junction contained 3 bases not matched to a gene. The CDR3 contains 15 residues. Germline V CDR1 and CDR2: MDHEN, SYDVKM.

The J gene is TRBJ2-7, the V gene TRBV11-2, with TRBD1 matching over 8 bases. The V and J ends lost 5 bases and 6 bases, in that order; junction bases with no gene match: 6. The CDR3 consists of 13 residues. Germline V gene data show CDR1 as SGHAT and CDR2 as FQNNGV. For the CDR3, the DNA is TGTGCCAGCAGCAAGGACAGGGTTCGCGAGCAGTACTTC. Residues: CASSKDRVREQYF.